The entry that follows covers one T cell receptor (beta chain) sequence. This CDR3 region has 17 residues. Germline V lookup: CDR1 PRHDT, CDR2 FYEKMQ (reference sequence). Trimming cost V 7 bases and J 5 bases; bases outside gene matches: 16. The source of the sample is a study of blood T cells in healthy people across ages. Primed by a sample-barcoded 5' primer and a J-beta primer mix, a second PCR proceeded for about 6 to 12 cycles. TCRdb recomputed calls from the 5' RACE reads with MiXCR, one row per CDR3 protein. The sample holds 700,000 to 850,000 distinct CDR3 sequences, 53% seen once. This sequence originates from an elderly man in good health. Material for sequencing was blood. This chain joins TRBV13 and TRBJ1-2; 10 positions match TRBD1. The CDR3 DNA is TGTGCCAGCAACTCCCGGGACAGGGGCAGTATAGTTTATGGCTACACCTTC. Protein product: CASNSRDRGSIVYGYTF.